The 27 T cell receptor beta chains listed next were all sequenced from one sample in a study of T cells in women clearing cervical HPV infection. Libraries were prepared by immunoSEQ multiplex PCR; TCRdb keeps only in-frame clonotypes and omits some of them. The table gives around 30,000 clones; the top ten clones make up around 19% of it. Sequencing was performed on blood buffy coat. All receptors come from a woman aged 18 to 75 with a cervical HPV16 infection that either progressed to CIN3+ or cleared (not recorded which).

CDR3 DNA (partial): TGTGCCTGGAGCAGGGCAGTGGGGGGGGTCACTGAA. It specifies CAWSRAVGGVTE. The full CDR3 reads CAWSRAVGGVTEAFF. This rearrangement joins TRBV30 to TRBJ1-1; D is possibly TRBD1 (5 bases). Read coverage stops 3 residues before the CDR3 terminus; the germline J gene supplies the remainder. Trimming took 3 bases from V and 4 from J, leaving 18 bases between them. The CDR3 runs 15 residues. Germline assignment: CDR1 GTSNPN and CDR2 SVGIG (reference sequence).

Notes on this clone: From the germline J gene comes the end of the CDR3, since the read stops 3 residues before it. This same CDR3 is encoded by further DNA sequences in the sample. This chain uses TRBV19 with TRBJ1-3, with D possibly being TRBD1 (5 bases). CDR1 is LNHDA and CDR2 is SQIVND in the germline V gene (reference sequence). Trimming stripped 9 bases from V and 0 bases from J, with 9 bases between. The CDR3 covers 13 residues. CDR3 loop: CASSRVSGNTIYF. The sequenced CDR3 bases are TGTGCCAGCTCCAGGGTCTCTGGAAACACC.

Comment on this clone: The CDR3 extends 3 residues past the end of the read, so its final part is completed from the germline J gene. The chain recombines TRBV5-1 with TRBJ2-3, with unresolved D. V was cut by 2 bases and J by 6 bases, with 4 bases left in between. The CDR3 is 11 residues long. Per germline, CDR1 SGHRS and CDR2 YFSETQ. CDR3 bases read: TGCGCCAGCAGCTTAGGCGATACG. Translating it yields CASSLGDT. The full CDR3 reads CASSLGDTQYF.

Note on this clone: The read gets to within 3 residues of the CDR3 end, and the germline J gene fills in the rest. V gene TRBV28 combines with J gene TRBJ1-5; TRBD1 matches 8 bases. Trimming cost V 5 bases and J 6 bases; bases outside gene matches: 9. CDR1 and CDR2 (germline): MDHEN, SYDVKM. The CDR3 sequence is 15 residues long. The part of the CDR3 DNA that was read is TGTGCCAGCAGTCCGGAGGACAGGGCGGGTCAGCCC. It yields the protein CASSPEDRAGQP. Given in full, the CDR3 is CASSPEDRAGQPQHF.

A word on this clone: The CDR3 end lies 3 residues beyond the end of the read and is filled in from the germline J gene. The chain recombines TRBV19 with TRBJ1-4; 7 positions match TRBD1. V shed 4 bases and J 7 bases; nucleotides not matched to a gene: 6. The CDR3 is made up of 14 amino acids. Germline lookup yields CDR1 LNHDA and CDR2 SQIVND (reference sequence). The covered CDR3 bases are TGTGCCAGTAGTACGACAGGGATCCCTGAAAAA. Its translation: CASSTTGIPEK. Given in full, the CDR3 is CASSTTGIPEKLFF.

A word on this clone: The read gets to within 3 residues of the CDR3 end, and the germline J gene fills in the rest. The chain combines TRBV28 with TRBJ1-1; maybe TRBD1 (6 bases). Trimming took 2 bases from V and 3 from J, leaving 13 bases between them. There are 15 residues in the CDR3. Germline-derived CDR1 and CDR2 are MDHEN and SYDVKM. The CDR3 sequence is CASSLASTGYTEAFF. CDR3 DNA (partial): TGTGCCAGCAGTTTAGCCTCTACAGGGTACACTGAA.

For this clone: The DNA ends 3 residues before the CDR3 does, and the rest of the CDR3 is filled in from the germline J gene. The J gene is TRBJ2-3, the V gene TRBV2, with D possibly TRBD2 on 7 matching bases. The CDR3 is 15 amino acids. Germline CDR1 reads SNHLY; CDR2 reads FYNNEI. The germline V and J ends were trimmed by 6 bases and 0 bases, with 13 bases remaining between them. The part of the CDR3 DNA that was read is TGTGCCAGCAGACGGGGGGCCCCTAGCACAGATACG. It encodes CASRRGAPSTDT. The full CDR3 protein reads CASRRGAPSTDTQYF.

Regarding this clone: Read data end 3 residues before the CDR3 end; the end is taken from the germline J gene. The chain has TRBV30 and TRBJ2-4; D call uncertain. From germline, CDR1 is GTSNPN and CDR2 SVGIG (reference sequence). The CDR3 runs 13 residues. The sequenced CDR3 bases are TGTGCCTGCCGATCTGAAGCTAACTATGGT. Protein product: CACRSEANYG. The whole CDR3 protein is CACRSEANYGQYF.

Of note for this clone: The read falls 3 residues short of the CDR3 end, and the missing part is taken from the germline J gene. V usage is TRBV20-1 and J usage is TRBJ2-1, with 9 bases fitting TRBD1. Germline V CDR1 and CDR2: DFQATT, SNEGSKA (reference sequence). The V and J ends lost 6 bases and 7 bases, in that order; junction bases with no gene match: 13. CDR3 length: 15 residues. The CDR3 protein is CSAGPPGQGYNEQFF. CDR3 DNA (partial): TGCAGTGCCGGTCCGCCGGGACAGGGCTATAATGAG.

With regard to this clone: The CDR3 is cut off 3 residues early in the read; its end comes from the germline J gene. The chain joins TRBV18 to TRBJ1-2, with D possibly matching TRBD1 (5 bases). Germline loops: CDR1 KGHSH, CDR2 LQKENI. This CDR3 has 15 amino acids. The CDR3 DNA, read in part, is TGTGCCAGCTCACCACAGGGGCCCGGATCCTACGAC. It encodes CASSPQGPGSYD. In full, the CDR3 reads CASSPQGPGSYDYTF.

Worth noting for this clone: Read data end 3 residues before the CDR3 end; the end is taken from the germline J gene. The V call is TRBV18, the J call TRBJ1-3; D not certain. V was cut by 0 bases and J by 1 base, with 10 bases left in between. The CDR3 is 16 residues long. CDR1 and CDR2 (germline): KGHSH, LQKENI. The sequenced CDR3 bases are TGTGCCAGCTCACCACCAGGGTACGGATCTGGAAACACC. Its translation is CASSPPGYGSGNT. The whole CDR3 sequence is CASSPPGYGSGNTIYF.

Details on this clone: The read is 3 residues too short to cover the CDR3 end, so that end is filled in from the germline J gene. This rearrangement joins TRBV6-2 or TRBV6-3 to TRBJ2-1, with TRBD2 as a possible D gene (7 bases). This CDR3 region has 14 residues. V was pared by 7 bases and J by 8 bases, with 18 bases between. Germline lookup yields CDR1 MNHEY and CDR2 SVGEGT. The sequenced part of the CDR3 DNA is TGTGCCAGCAAGGTGGGGGGGCCCGGCGATGAG. This codes for CASKVGGPGDE. Given in full, the CDR3 is CASKVGGPGDEQFF.

A remark on this clone: The sequenced fragment ends 3 residues before the CDR3 boundary, so the rest is inferred from the germline J gene. V is TRBV7-9 and J is TRBJ2-2; TRBD2 might be the D (5 bases). The CDR3 runs to 14 residues. V shed 3 bases and J shed 6 bases, with 11 bases lying between them. Germline CDR1 is SEHNR and CDR2 is FQNEAQ (reference sequence). The CDR3: CASSFTSLAGELFF. CDR3 bases read: TGTGCCAGCAGCTTCACTAGTTTGGCCGGGGAG.

Regarding this clone: Coverage ceases 3 residues before the CDR3 finishes, and the germline J gene fills in the end. The rearrangement links TRBV2 to TRBJ2-5, with 8 positions matching TRBD2. The V gene's germline CDR1 is SNHLY and CDR2 FYNNEI. There are 15 residues in the CDR3. CDR3 sequence: CASSGAGGRTDTQYF. The CDR3 bases that were read are TGTGCCAGCAGTGGAGCGGGCGGGAGGACAGATACC.

Of note for this clone: The read ends 3 residues shy of where the CDR3 ends; the end is completed using the germline J gene. This chain links TRBV7-3 with TRBJ2-3; perhaps TRBD2 as D (6 bases). The CDR3 is 15 residues long. The germline V gene encodes CDR1 SGHTA and CDR2 FQGTGA. The CDR3: CASSLIGDFQETQYF. The CDR3 bases that were read are TGTGCCAGCAGCTTAATAGGGGACTTCCAAGAGACG.

This chain's CDR3 is CASSERGTGRLAVSYEQYF. The sequenced CDR3 bases are TGTGCCAGCAGTGAACGGGGGACAGGGCGACTAGCGGTCTCCTACGAG. The chain is built from TRBV6-1 and TRBJ2-7; D may be TRBD1 or TRBD2 (9 bases each). Coverage ceases 3 residues before the CDR3 finishes, and the germline J gene fills in the end. Trimming left V 2 bases short and J 0 bases short, with 23 bases between. CDR3 length equals 19 residues. Looked up from germline, CDR1 is MNHNS and CDR2 is SASEGT.

In regard to this clone: The read stops 3 residues short of the end of the CDR3; the missing end is completed from the germline J gene. The chain recombines TRBV30 with TRBJ2-5; 10 bases match TRBD2. In germline, CDR1 is GTSNPN, CDR2 SVGIG (reference sequence). V lost 4 bases, J lost 5 bases, and 4 bases stayed unmatched. The CDR3 is made up of 13 amino acids. The chain's CDR3 is CAWTSGRGETQYF. The part of the CDR3 DNA that was read is TGTGCCTGGACTAGCGGGAGAGGCGAGACC.

With regard to this clone: The read ends 3 residues before the CDR3 terminus; that terminus is restored from the germline J gene. J is TRBJ2-5 and V is TRBV30; 8 bases agree with TRBD1. CDR3 length: 14 residues. Germline-derived CDR1 and CDR2 are GTSNPN and SVGIG (reference sequence). Trimming took 1 base from V and 7 from J; bases not matched to a gene: 8. CDR3 residues: CAWSGDRGWGTQYF. CDR3 DNA (partial): TGTGCCTGGAGTGGAGACAGGGGTTGGGGGACC.

Note on this clone: Read sequence stops 3 residues before the CDR3 end, and the germline J gene provides the missing end. This chain links TRBV6-1 with TRBJ1-5; no clear D gene. Trimming cost V 0 bases and J 6 bases, with 6 bases left between them. Germline V lookup: CDR1 MNHNS, CDR2 SASEGT. CDR3 length equals 13 residues. The CDR3 loop is CASSEAQIQPQHF. The sequenced CDR3 bases are TGTGCCAGCAGTGAAGCCCAGATTCAGCCC.

For this clone: The CDR3 end is not reached by the read, which stops 3 residues before it; the germline J gene fills it in. The genes are TRBV19 and TRBJ1-4, with a weak D call TRBD1 (6 bases). The V gene's germline CDR1 is LNHDA and CDR2 SQIVND (reference sequence). The CDR3 consists of 14 residues. The V and J ends lost 9 bases and 5 bases respectively, with 16 bases between them. CDR3 region: CASKTGPRNEKLFF. The sequenced part of the CDR3 DNA is TGTGCCAGCAAAACAGGGCCCCGCAATGAAAAA.

As to this clone: The CDR3 end lies 3 residues beyond the end of the read and is filled in from the germline J gene. This chain joins TRBV30 and TRBJ2-2; D is possibly TRBD2 (6 bases). The CDR3 consists of 14 residues. The germline CDR1 and CDR2 sequences are GTSNPN and SVGIG (reference sequence). Trimming left V 0 bases short and J 6 bases short, with 11 bases between. The CDR3 here is CAWSVRGISGELFF. The CDR3 bases that were read are TGTGCCTGGAGTGTACGGGGGATCTCCGGGGAG.

In regard to this clone: With the read ending 3 residues before the CDR3 end, the germline J gene is used to fill in that end. The V gene is TRBV6-2 or TRBV6-3, the J gene TRBJ2-4; 8 nucleotides match TRBD2. Germline V gene data show CDR1 as MNHEY and CDR2 as SVGEGT. The V and J ends lost 5 bases and 3 bases, in that order; junction bases with no gene match: 6. This CDR3 comprises 15 residues. The CDR3 here is CASSVGGAGKNIQYF. The covered CDR3 bases are TGTGCCAGCAGTGTCGGGGGGGCCGGCAAAAACATT.

A note on this clone: The CDR3 end is not reached by the read, which stops 3 residues before it; the germline J gene fills it in. The rearrangement links TRBV20-1 to TRBJ2-1, with TRBD2 as a possible D gene (6 bases). CDR1 and CDR2 from the germline V gene are DFQATT and SNEGSKA (reference sequence). The CDR3 runs to 12 residues. V was shortened by 6 bases and J by 1 base, with 7 bases between the two germline ends. CDR3 protein: CSAGGSYNEQFF. The sequenced part of the CDR3 DNA is TGCAGTGCCGGGGGTTCCTACAATGAG.

About this clone: The read halts 3 residues ahead of the CDR3 end, with the missing end drawn from the germline J gene. The J gene is TRBJ2-3, the V gene TRBV2; TRBD2 aligns across 11 bases. Trimming cost V 6 bases and J 5 bases; bases outside gene matches: 13. Germline loops: CDR1 SNHLY, CDR2 FYNNEI. CDR3 length: 17 residues. CDR3 sequence: CASRTDFSGRAQDTQYF. The sequenced CDR3 bases are TGTGCCAGCAGAACCGATTTTAGCGGGAGGGCACAAGATACG.

A word on this clone: With the read ending 3 residues before the CDR3 end, the germline J gene is used to fill in that end. The chain recombines TRBV20-1 with TRBJ2-7; 8 positions agree with TRBD2. The CDR3 runs 14 residues. Germline-derived CDR1 and CDR2 are DFQATT and SNEGSKA (reference sequence). The J segment lost 2 bases and the V segment lost 5 bases, leaving 8 bases of the junction unmatched. The chain's CDR3 is CSARARGGTYEQYF. The CDR3 bases that were read are TGCAGTGCTCGGGCCCGGGGGGGCACCTACGAG.

Details on this clone: The CDR3 extends 3 residues past the end of the read, so its final part is completed from the germline J gene. The rearrangement links TRBV7-8 to TRBJ2-1; D is unresolved. The CDR3 loop spans 15 amino acids. Trimming took 7 bases from V and 4 from J, leaving 17 bases between them. Germline lookup yields CDR1 SGHVS and CDR2 FQNEAQ. CDR3 DNA (partial): TGTGCCAGCATCCAAGGGTCGGAGTTTTACAATGAG. This sequence encodes CASIQGSEFYNE. The CDR3, in full, reads CASIQGSEFYNEQFF. The full variable domain, completed using reference TRBV7-8 and TRBJ2-1, is GAGVSQSPRYKVAKRGQDVALRCDPISGHVSLFWYQQALGQGPEFLTYFQNEAQLDKSGLPSDRFFAERPEGSVSTLKIQRTQQEDSAVYLCASIQGSEFYNEQFFGPGTRLTVL.

Remarks on this clone: The observed sequence ends 3 residues before the CDR3 terminus, with the missing tail filled in from the germline J gene. The rearrangement links TRBV30 to TRBJ1-6; possibly TRBD1 for D (6 bases). Germline V CDR1 and CDR2: GTSNPN, SVGIG (reference sequence). Trimming cost V 3 bases and J 0 bases, with 9 bases left between them. There are 15 residues in the CDR3. CDR3 protein: CAWRQGSSYNSPLHF. The CDR3 bases that were read are TGTGCCTGGAGACAGGGAAGCTCCTATAATTCACCC.